The 22 T cell receptor beta chains presented below share a single source sample, sequenced in a study of beta chain features in type 1 diabetes. Expressed TCRB transcripts were sequenced because the entire RNA isolate underwent reverse transcription. Some clones are missing from TCRdb's copy, which holds only in-frame ones; the method was immunoSEQ multiplex PCR. The sample comprises under 950,000 clones, roughly 17% of which are singletons, and 0.023% rests with the top ten. Material: naive CD4+ T cells from blood. The receptors originated from a woman aged 18-35 years in good health.

This chain links TRBV2 with TRBJ1-1; TRBD1 agrees at 9 bases. Trimming cost V 5 bases and J 1 base; bases outside gene matches: 5. Germline-derived CDR1 and CDR2 are SNHLY and FYNNEI. The CDR3 covers 15 residues. Here the CDR3 DNA reads TGTGCCAGCAGTCCACGGGGACAGGGGAACACTGAAGCTTTCTTT. Protein product: CASSPRGQGNTEAFF.

This clone was seen a few times. The chain employs TRBV6-6 and TRBJ2-3, with 8 positions matching TRBD2. The CDR3 consists of 14 residues. The trim removed 6 bases at V and 4 bases at J, leaving 6 bases unmatched. Germline-derived CDR1 and CDR2 are MNHNY and SVGAGI (reference sequence). CDR3 sequence: CASSTPTSADTQYF. As DNA, the CDR3 is TGTGCCAGCAGCACACCGACTAGCGCAGATACGCAGTATTTT.

There are a few counts of this clone. The rearrangement links TRBV25-1 to TRBJ1-2; D unresolved. V lost 5 bases and J 1 base, leaving 8 bases between the germline ends. The CDR3 length is 13 residues. Germline V gene sequence: CDR1 MGHDK, CDR2 SYGVNS. CDR3 nucleotide sequence: TGTGCCAGCAGTAAAGGGTTTAACTATGGCTACACCTTC. Translation: CASSKGFNYGYTF.

The V and J genes are TRBV9 and TRBJ2-5; TRBD1 matches 9 bases. This CDR3 is 15 amino acids long. The germline CDR1 and CDR2 sequences are SGDLS and YYNGEE. Germline trimming cut 3 bases from V and 5 bases from J; bases unmatched to any gene: 8. The CDR3 spells CASSGRTGVFETQYF. In nucleotides, the CDR3 is TGTGCCAGCAGCGGCCGGACAGGGGTATTCGAGACCCAGTACTTC.

The chain is built from TRBV2 and TRBJ2-5, with D uncertain. The CDR3 loop spans 14 amino acids. Germline CDR1 reads SNHLY; CDR2 reads FYNNEI. Trimming took 4 bases from V and 3 from J, leaving 12 bases between them. For the CDR3, the DNA is TGTGCCAGCAGTGTTAGGGCTTCTAAAGAGACCCAGTACTTC. This encodes CASSVRASKETQYF. The variable domain in full, with the rest retrieved from reference TRBV2 and TRBJ2-5, is EPEVTQTPSHQVTQMGQEVILRCVPISNHLYFYWYRQILGQKVEFLVSFYNNEISEKSEIFDDQFSVERPDGSNFTLKIRSTKLEDSAMYFCASSVRASKETQYFGPGTRLLVL.

This clone was picked up a small number of times. The gene calls are TRBV21-1 and TRBJ2-4; TRBD2, the D gene given by the table, was not confirmed from the DNA. TRBV21-1 is noted as a pseudogene. This CDR3 has 17 residues. DNA of the CDR3: TGTGCCAGCAGCAAAGAGACTAGGGGATCGGTCAAAAACATTCAGTACTTC. Amino acid sequence: CASSKETRGSVKNIQYF.

This chain connects TRBV4-1 to TRBJ1-2; D possibly corresponds to TRBD1 (5 bases). From germline, CDR1 is MGHRA and CDR2 YSYEKL. V was clipped by 3 bases and J by 8 bases, with 19 bases between them. The CDR3 is 15 amino acids. The CDR3 reads CASSQRFLGLQGYTF. The CDR3, as DNA: TGCGCCAGCAGCCAGCGATTTCTGGGGCTGCAAGGCTACACCTTC.

The J gene is TRBJ2-1, the V gene TRBV7-9; 7 bases align to TRBD2. CDR3 length: 16 amino acids. Germline values: CDR1 SEHNR, CDR2 FQNEAQ (reference sequence). V was clipped by 2 bases and J by 7 bases; unmatched bases: 11. The CDR3, as DNA: TGTGCCAGCAGCTTAAGGGGCGGGAGACTCAAGAATGAGCAGTTCTTC. Its translation is CASSLRGGRLKNEQFF.

The rearrangement joins TRBV15 to TRBJ2-2, with D maybe TRBD2 (5 bases). V gave up 8 bases and J gave up 0 bases, with 7 bases separating them. The CDR3 runs 13 residues. The germline gives CDR1 LNHNV, CDR2 YYDKDF (reference sequence). In DNA, the CDR3 is TGTGCCACCGGAGGACCGAACACCGGGGAGCTGTTTTTT. Translation gives CATGGPNTGELFF.

The rearrangement links TRBV19 to TRBJ2-7; D not certain. This CDR3 is 15 amino acids long. The germline V and J ends were trimmed by 3 bases and 2 bases, with 14 bases remaining between them. Germline V lookup: CDR1 LNHDA, CDR2 SQIVND (reference sequence). The CDR3 here is CASSIAGRPPYEQYF. In nucleotides, the CDR3 is TGTGCCAGTAGTATTGCAGGTAGACCTCCCTACGAGCAGTACTTC.

This clone showed up just a few times. The rearrangement links TRBV4-2 to TRBJ2-3; D is unclear. V shed 1 base and J shed 4 bases, with 12 bases lying between them. CDR3 size: 15 residues. CDR1 LGHNA and CDR2 YNFKEQ come from the germline V gene. CDR3 loop: CASSQGAITADTQYF. CDR3 in DNA: TGTGCCAGCAGCCAAGGGGCAATCACGGCAGATACGCAGTATTTT.

The table lists this clone with a few counts. This sequence joins TRBV7-2 and TRBJ2-3; D uncertain. The V end lost 8 bases, the J end lost 0 bases, and 9 bases lay between the germline ends. This CDR3 comprises 13 residues. The germline V gene has CDR1 SGHTA and CDR2 FQGNSA. Here the CDR3 DNA reads TGTGCCAGCGGGTCGATTAGCACAGATACGCAGTATTTT. Translation: CASGSISTDTQYF.

This chain joins TRBV2 and TRBJ2-2; D uncertain. V was cut by 8 bases and J by 4 bases, with 14 bases left in between. Germline assignment: CDR1 SNHLY and CDR2 FYNNEI. The CDR3 totals 14 residues. This CDR3 is CASRLGTSTGELFF. CDR3 in DNA: TGTGCCAGCCGGTTGGGTACGAGCACCGGGGAGCTGTTTTTT.

The CDR3 loop is CASSPLKDRGRGYTF. The CDR3 DNA follows: TGTGCCAGCTCACCACTGAAGGACAGGGGACGAGGCTACACCTTC. V is TRBV18 and J is TRBJ1-2; 9 bases map to TRBD1. V was pared by 1 base and J by 8 bases, with 8 bases of the junction left unmatched. CDR1 KGHSH and CDR2 LQKENI come from the germline V gene. The CDR3 is 15 amino acids.

A few counts support this clone. The chain carries TRBV5-1 and TRBJ1-4; D gene unclear. Germline CDR1 SGHRS, CDR2 YFSETQ. Trimming removed 3 bases at V and 7 bases at J, with 7 bases between. This CDR3 comprises 12 residues. The CDR3, as DNA: TGCGCCAGCAGCTCGCCGGGTGAAAAACTGTTTTTT. It specifies CASSSPGEKLFF.

The sample holds a few counts of this clone. The rearrangement links TRBV6-5 to TRBJ2-4, with D unclear. CDR3 size: 15 residues. The germline V and J ends were trimmed by 2 bases and 0 bases, with 8 bases remaining between them. The germline V gene has CDR1 MNHEY and CDR2 SVGAGI. CDR3 amino acids: CASSYGPGAKNIQYF. The CDR3 DNA reads as TGTGCCAGCAGTTACGGTCCGGGAGCCAAAAACATTCAGTACTTC.

The table lists this clone with a few counts. The chain couples TRBV7-3 to TRBJ2-3; D perhaps matches TRBD1 (6 bases). Germline lookup yields CDR1 SGHTA and CDR2 FQGTGA. V lost 1 base and J lost 0, with 29 bases in between. The CDR3 totals 22 residues. The CDR3 DNA follows: TGTGCCAGCAGCTTAAAACCAACCCGGACAGAGAGCGTCCTAACTAGCACAGATACGCAGTATTTT. Translation gives CASSLKPTRTESVLTSTDTQYF.

This clone was detected a few times. The gene calls are TRBV5-4 and TRBJ2-5; D ambiguous. V gave up 0 bases and J gave up 2 bases, with 8 bases separating them. CDR3 length equals 14 residues. Germline V gene data show CDR1 as SGHNT and CDR2 as YYREEE (reference sequence). In nucleotides, the CDR3 is TGTGCCAGCAGCTTGGCGGACGGACAAGAGACCCAGTACTTC. Its translation: CASSLADGQETQYF.

V usage is TRBV6-6 and J usage is TRBJ2-6; 10 positions agree with TRBD1. V gave up 6 bases and J gave up 2 bases; unmatched junction bases: 4. The CDR3 sequence is 16 residues long. Germline V gives CDR1 MNHNY, CDR2 SVGAGI (reference sequence). In DNA form, the CDR3 reads TGTGCCAGCAGAGCGACAGGGGGCGCTGGGGCCAACGTCCTGACTTTC. Its translation is CASRATGGAGANVLTF.

For this clone: At one boundary the junction diverges from the germline segment, which might be a read error. This chain links TRBV7-7 with TRBJ2-3, with D possibly matching TRBD1 (6 bases). This CDR3 spans 14 amino acids. Germline V lookup: CDR1 SSHAT, CDR2 FNYEAQ (reference sequence). This chain's CDR3 is CASSLRQGTDTQYF. DNA for the CDR3: TGTGCTAGCAGCTTGAGACAGGGCACAGATACGCAGTATTTT.

This clone was detected a few times. The V call is TRBV2, the J call TRBJ1-5; 10 nucleotides line up with TRBD1. This CDR3 contains 17 residues. The germline V gene has CDR1 SNHLY and CDR2 FYNNEI. After removal of 6 bases from V and 0 bases from J, the junction contained 8 bases not matched to a gene. CDR3 sequence reads: CASRTGTGVFSNQPQHF. Written as DNA, the CDR3 is TGTGCCAGCAGGACCGGGACAGGGGTTTTTAGCAATCAGCCCCAGCATTTT.

This clone occurred a few times. Here the CDR3 DNA reads TGTGCCAGCAGTTTATCCGCTGGGACAGGGTCCGGGTACGAGCAGTACTTC. As protein: CASSLSAGTGSGYEQYF. The chain uses TRBV27 and TRBJ2-7, with 9 bases identical to TRBD1. The junction had 10 bases not matched to a gene; V was cut back by 0 bases and J by 4 bases. The CDR3 runs 17 residues. Germline V gene sequence: CDR1 MNHEY, CDR2 SMNVEV (reference sequence).